This T cell receptor (beta chain) was found in a study of blood T cell repertoires in COVID-19. Assay used: immunoSEQ multiplex PCR; TCRdb lists only in-frame clones, some missing. This sample carries more than 140,000 clones, 75% to 85% of them seen once, and the ten largest clones take around 7.2%. Trimming took off 3 bases at V and 3 bases at J, with 15 bases between the two ends. Looked up from germline, CDR1 is GTSNPN and CDR2 is SVGIG (reference sequence). The CDR3 is 15 amino acids. Sequencing was carried out using peripheral blood. This receptor was identified in a woman aged 45 to 65 in a cohort sampled during active or convalescent COVID-19. This sequence joins TRBV30 and TRBJ1-5; D gene unclear. The CDR3 is CAWSGRRDVNQPQHF. The CDR3 bases are TGTGCCTGGAGCGGACGCCGGGATGTCAATCAGCCCCAGCATTTT.